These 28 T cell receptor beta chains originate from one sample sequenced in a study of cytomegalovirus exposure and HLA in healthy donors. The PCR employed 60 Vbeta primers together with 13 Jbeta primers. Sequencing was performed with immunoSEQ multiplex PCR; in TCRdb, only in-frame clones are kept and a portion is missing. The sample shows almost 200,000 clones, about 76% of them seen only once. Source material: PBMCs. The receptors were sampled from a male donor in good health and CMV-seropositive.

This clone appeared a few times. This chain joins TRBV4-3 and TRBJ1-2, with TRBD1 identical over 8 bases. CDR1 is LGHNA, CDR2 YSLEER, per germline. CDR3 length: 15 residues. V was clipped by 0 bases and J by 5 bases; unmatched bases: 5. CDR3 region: CASSQDGDRPYGYTF. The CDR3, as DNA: TGCGCCAGCAGCCAAGACGGGGACAGGCCTTATGGCTACACCTTC.

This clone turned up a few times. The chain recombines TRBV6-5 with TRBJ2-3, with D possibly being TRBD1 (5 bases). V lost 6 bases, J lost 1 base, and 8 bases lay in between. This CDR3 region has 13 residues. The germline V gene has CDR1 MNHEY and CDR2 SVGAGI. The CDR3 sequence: CASRETGTDTQYF. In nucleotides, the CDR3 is TGTGCCAGCAGAGAGACAGGCACAGATACGCAGTATTTT.

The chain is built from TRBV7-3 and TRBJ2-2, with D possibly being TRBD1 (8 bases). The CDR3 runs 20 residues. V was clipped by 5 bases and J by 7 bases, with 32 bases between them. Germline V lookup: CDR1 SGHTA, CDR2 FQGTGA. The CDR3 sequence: CASSPVDREGAGDQHGELFF. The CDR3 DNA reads TGTGCCAGCAGCCCAGTGGACAGGGAAGGGGCGGGAGACCAACACGGGGAGCTGTTTTTT.

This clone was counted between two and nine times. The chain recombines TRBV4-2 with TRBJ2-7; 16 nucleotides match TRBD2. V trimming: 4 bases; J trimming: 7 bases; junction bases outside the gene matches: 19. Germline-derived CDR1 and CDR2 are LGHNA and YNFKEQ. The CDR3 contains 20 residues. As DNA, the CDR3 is TGTGCCAGCAGCCGGGACGTCGGGACTAGCGGGAGGGCCACCCGGGGGGAGCAGTACTTC. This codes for CASSRDVGTSGRATRGEQYF.

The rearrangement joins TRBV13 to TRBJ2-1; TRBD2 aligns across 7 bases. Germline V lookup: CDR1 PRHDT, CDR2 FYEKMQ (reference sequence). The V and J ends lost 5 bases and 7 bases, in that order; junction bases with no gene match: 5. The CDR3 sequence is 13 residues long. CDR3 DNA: TGTGCCAGCAGCGCCAGGACTAGAAATGAGCAGTTCTTC. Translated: CASSARTRNEQFF.

CDR3 sequence (DNA): TGTGCCAGTACCATGGGGCCCACTGAAGCTTTCTTT. The encoded protein is CASTMGPTEAFF. The chain has TRBV19 and TRBJ1-1; possible D gene TRBD1, 5 bases. CDR1 and CDR2 from the germline V gene are LNHDA and SQIVND (reference sequence). Trimming shortened V by 7 bases and J by 4 bases, and 10 bases separated the two germline ends. The CDR3 is 12 residues long. Based on the CDR3 plus reference TRBV19 and TRBJ1-1, the full variable domain is DGGITQSPKYLFRKEGQNVTLSCEQNLNHDAMYWYRQDPGQGLRLIYYSQIVNDFQKGDIAEGYSVSREKKESFPLTVTSAQKNPTAFYLCASTMGPTEAFFGQGTRLTVV.

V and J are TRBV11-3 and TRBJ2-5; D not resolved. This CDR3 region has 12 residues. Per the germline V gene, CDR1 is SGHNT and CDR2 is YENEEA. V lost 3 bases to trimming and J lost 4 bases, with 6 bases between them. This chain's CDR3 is CASSFGAETQYF. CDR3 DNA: TGTGCCAGCAGCTTCGGTGCAGAGACCCAGTACTTC.

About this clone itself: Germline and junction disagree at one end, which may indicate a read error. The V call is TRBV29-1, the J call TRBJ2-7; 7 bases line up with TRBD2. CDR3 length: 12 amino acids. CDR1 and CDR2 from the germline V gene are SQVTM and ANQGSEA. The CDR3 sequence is CSVVRASGLVDF. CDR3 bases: TGCAGCGTTGTCAGGGCTAGCGGCCTTGTTGACTTC.

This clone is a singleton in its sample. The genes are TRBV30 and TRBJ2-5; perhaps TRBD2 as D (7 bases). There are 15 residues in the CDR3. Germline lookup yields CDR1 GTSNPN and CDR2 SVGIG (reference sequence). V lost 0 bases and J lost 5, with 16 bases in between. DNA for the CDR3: TGTGCCTGGAGTGTCAAAGCGGGGACATGGGAGACCCAGTACTTC. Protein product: CAWSVKAGTWETQYF.

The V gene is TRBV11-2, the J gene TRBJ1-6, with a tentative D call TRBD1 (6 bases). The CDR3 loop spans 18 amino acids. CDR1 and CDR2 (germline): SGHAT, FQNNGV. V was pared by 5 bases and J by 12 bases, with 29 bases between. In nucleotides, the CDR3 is TGTGCCAGCAGCCTAAACTTATCGGGACGGACAGTAAGGAGACCCCTCCACTTT. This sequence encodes CASSLNLSGRTVRRPLHF. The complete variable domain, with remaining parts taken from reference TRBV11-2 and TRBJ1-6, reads EAGVAQSPRYKIIEKRQSVAFWCNPISGHATLYWYQQILGQGPKLLIQFQNNGVVDDSQLPKDRFSAERLKGVDSTLKIQPAKLEDSAVYLCASSLNLSGRTVRRPLHFGNGTRLTVT.

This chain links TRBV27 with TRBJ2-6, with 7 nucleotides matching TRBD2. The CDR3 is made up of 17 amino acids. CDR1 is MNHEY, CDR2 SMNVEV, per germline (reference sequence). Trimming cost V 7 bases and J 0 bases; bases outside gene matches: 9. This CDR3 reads CASISQRDRSGANVLTF. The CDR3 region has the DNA TGTGCCAGCATATCCCAGCGGGACCGCTCTGGGGCCAACGTCCTGACTTTC.

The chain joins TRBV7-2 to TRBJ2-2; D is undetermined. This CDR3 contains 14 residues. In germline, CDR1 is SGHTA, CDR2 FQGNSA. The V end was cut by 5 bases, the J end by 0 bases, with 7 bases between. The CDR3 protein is CASSRGPNTGELFF. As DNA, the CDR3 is TGTGCCAGCAGCCGCGGTCCGAACACCGGGGAGCTGTTTTTT.

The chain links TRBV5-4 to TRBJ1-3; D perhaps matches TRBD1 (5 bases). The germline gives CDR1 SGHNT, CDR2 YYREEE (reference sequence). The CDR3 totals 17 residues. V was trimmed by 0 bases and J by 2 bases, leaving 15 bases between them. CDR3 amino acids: CASSLGAGITTGNTIYF. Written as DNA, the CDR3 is TGTGCCAGCAGCTTGGGAGCAGGGATAACAACTGGAAACACCATATATTTT.

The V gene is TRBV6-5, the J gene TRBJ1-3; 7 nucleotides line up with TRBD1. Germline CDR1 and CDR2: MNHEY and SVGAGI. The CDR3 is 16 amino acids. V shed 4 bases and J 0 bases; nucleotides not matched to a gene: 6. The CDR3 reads CASSFRTGTSGNTIYF. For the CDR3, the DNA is TGTGCCAGCAGTTTCCGGACAGGAACCTCTGGAAACACCATATATTTT.

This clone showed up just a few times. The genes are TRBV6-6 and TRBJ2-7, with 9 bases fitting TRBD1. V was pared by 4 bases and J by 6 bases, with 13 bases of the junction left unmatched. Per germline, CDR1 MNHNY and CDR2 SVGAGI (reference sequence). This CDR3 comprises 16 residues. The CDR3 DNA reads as TGTGCCAGCAGTTCCGCCAACCGGGACAGGGTCGTCGAGCAGTACTTC. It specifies CASSSANRDRVVEQYF.

The CDR3 DNA is TGTGCCAGCAGCTTAGAGGAGCACCCAACCTACGAGCAGTACTTC. This codes for CASSLEEHPTYEQYF. V usage is TRBV11-2 and J usage is TRBJ2-7; D gene unclear. V was cut by 0 bases and J by 2 bases, with 11 bases left in between. The germline V gene encodes CDR1 SGHAT and CDR2 FQNNGV. This CDR3 region has 15 residues. The full variable domain, in which reference TRBV11-2 and TRBJ2-7 provide the parts outside the CDR3, is EAGVAQSPRYKIIEKRQSVAFWCNPISGHATLYWYQQILGQGPKLLIQFQNNGVVDDSQLPKDRFSAERLKGVDSTLKIQPAKLEDSAVYLCASSLEEHPTYEQYFGPGTRLTVT.

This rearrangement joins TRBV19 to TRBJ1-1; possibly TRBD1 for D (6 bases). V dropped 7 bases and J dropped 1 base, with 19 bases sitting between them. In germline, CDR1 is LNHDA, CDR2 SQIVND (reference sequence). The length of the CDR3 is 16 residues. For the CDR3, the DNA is TGTGCCAGTACTTGGGAGACAGGAGGTAAGAACACTGAAGCTTTCTTT. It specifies CASTWETGGKNTEAFF. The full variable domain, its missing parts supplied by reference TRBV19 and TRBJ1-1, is DGGITQSPKYLFRKEGQNVTLSCEQNLNHDAMYWYRQDPGQGLRLIYYSQIVNDFQKGDIAEGYSVSREKKESFPLTVTSAQKNPTAFYLCASTWETGGKNTEAFFGQGTRLTVV.

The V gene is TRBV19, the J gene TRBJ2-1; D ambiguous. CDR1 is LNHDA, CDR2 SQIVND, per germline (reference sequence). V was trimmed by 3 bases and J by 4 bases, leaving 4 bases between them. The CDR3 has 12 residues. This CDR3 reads CASSIGYNEQFF. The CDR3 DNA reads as TGTGCCAGTAGTATCGGGTACAATGAGCAGTTCTTC.

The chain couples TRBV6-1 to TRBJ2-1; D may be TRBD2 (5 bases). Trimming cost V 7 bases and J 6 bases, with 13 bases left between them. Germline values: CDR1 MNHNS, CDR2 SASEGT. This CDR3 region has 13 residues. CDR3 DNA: TGTGCCAGCATATCGGGATCTCCCAATGAGCAGTTCTTC. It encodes CASISGSPNEQFF.

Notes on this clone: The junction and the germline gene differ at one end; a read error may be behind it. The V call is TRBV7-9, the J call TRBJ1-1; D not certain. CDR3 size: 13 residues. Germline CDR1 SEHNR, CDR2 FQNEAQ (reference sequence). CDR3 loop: CSSSLTSSTEAFF. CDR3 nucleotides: TGTTCCAGCAGTCTCACTTCCTCCACTGAAGCTTTCTTT. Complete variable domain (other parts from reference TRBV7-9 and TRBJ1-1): DTGVSQNPRHKITKRGQNVTFRCDPISEHNRLYWYRQTLGQGPEFLTYFQNEAQLEKSRLLSDRFSAERPKGSFSTLEIQRTEQGDSAMYLCSSSLTSSTEAFFGQGTRLTVV.

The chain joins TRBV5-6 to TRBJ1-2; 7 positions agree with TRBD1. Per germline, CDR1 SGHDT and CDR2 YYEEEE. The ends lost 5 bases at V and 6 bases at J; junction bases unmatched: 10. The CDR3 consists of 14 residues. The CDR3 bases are TGTGCCAGCAGGACCTCCGGGACAGTTAATGGCTACACCTTC. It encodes CASRTSGTVNGYTF.

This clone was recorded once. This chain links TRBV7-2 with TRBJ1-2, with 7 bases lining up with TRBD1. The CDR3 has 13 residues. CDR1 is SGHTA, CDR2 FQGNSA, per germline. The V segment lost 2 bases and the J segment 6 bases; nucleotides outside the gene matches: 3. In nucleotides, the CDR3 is TGTGCCAGCAGCTTAACGAGGGGGCATGGCTACACCTTC. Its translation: CASSLTRGHGYTF.

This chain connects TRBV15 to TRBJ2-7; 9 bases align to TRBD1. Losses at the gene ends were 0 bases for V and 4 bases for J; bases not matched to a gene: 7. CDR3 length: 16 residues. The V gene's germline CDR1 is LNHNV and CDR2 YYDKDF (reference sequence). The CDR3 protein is CATSRDSQQGAYEQYF. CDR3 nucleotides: TGTGCCACCAGCAGAGATAGTCAACAGGGGGCTTACGAGCAGTACTTC.

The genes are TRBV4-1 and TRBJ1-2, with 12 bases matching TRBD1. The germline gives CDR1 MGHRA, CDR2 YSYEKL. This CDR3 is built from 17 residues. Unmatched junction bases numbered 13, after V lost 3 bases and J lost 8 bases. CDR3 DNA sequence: TGCGCCAGCAGCCATACGGCCCTCGGGACAGGGGGCAACGGCTACACCTTC. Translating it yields CASSHTALGTGGNGYTF.

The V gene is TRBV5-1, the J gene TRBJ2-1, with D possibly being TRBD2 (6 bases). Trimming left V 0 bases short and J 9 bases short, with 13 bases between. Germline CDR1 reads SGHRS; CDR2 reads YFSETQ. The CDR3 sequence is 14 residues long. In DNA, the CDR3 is TGCGCCAGCAGCTTGGAGGGTCGGAGGGGTGAGCAGTTCTTC. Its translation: CASSLEGRRGEQFF.

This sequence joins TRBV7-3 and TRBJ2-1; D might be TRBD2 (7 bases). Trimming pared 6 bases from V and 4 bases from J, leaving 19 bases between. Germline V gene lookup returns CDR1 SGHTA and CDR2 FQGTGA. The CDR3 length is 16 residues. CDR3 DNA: TGTGCCAGCAGTCCAGCGGGCGGGGGCTATTACAATGAGCAGTTCTTC. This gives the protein CASSPAGGGYYNEQFF.

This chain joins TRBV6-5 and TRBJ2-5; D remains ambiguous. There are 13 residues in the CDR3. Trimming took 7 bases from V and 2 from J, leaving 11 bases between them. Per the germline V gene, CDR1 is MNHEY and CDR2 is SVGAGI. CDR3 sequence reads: CASKNSYQETQYF. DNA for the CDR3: TGTGCCAGCAAGAACAGCTATCAAGAGACCCAGTACTTC.

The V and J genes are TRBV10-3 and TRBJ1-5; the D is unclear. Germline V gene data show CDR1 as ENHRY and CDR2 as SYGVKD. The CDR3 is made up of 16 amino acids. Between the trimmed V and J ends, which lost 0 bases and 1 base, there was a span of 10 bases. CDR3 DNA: TGTGCCATCAGTGAGTCGAGGGTTCAAAGCAATCAGCCCCAGCATTTT. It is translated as CAISESRVQSNQPQHF.